The 17 T cell receptor beta chains given below trace back to one sample, sequenced in a study of identical twins (dated by TCRdb to about 2016). The library was generated by 5' RACE. This sample was sequenced with an Illumina HiSeq 2000. Using fastp trimming at Q25 and MiXCR clonotype assembly, TCRdb reanalyzed the public sequencing data and kept in-frame beta chains. Records with the same CDR3 protein are collapsed into one entry carrying the most frequent genes and DNA. This sample holds approximately 630,000 distinct CDR3 sequences; around 7.5% were observed only once. The top ten clonotypes cover approximately 1.5% of the sample. The sample was also linked to a second study, of yellow fever vaccine responses in identical twins.

The specimen sequenced was PBMCs. The receptors originated from a young woman in good health.

The chain employs TRBV6-2 or TRBV6-3 and TRBJ2-5; D is perhaps TRBD2 (6 bases). Trimming removed 4 bases from V and 5 bases from J, with 17 bases in between. The germline V gene encodes CDR1 MNHEY and CDR2 SVGEGT. The CDR3 is made up of 15 amino acids. CDR3 amino acids: CASSLEMGGMETQYF. The CDR3 bases are TGTGCCAGCAGTTTGGAAATGGGGGGAATGGAGACCCAGTACTTC.

Worth noting for this clonotype: A read error may account for a junction end that differs from germline. The rearrangement links TRBV9 to TRBJ2-3, with no clear D. Germline lookup yields CDR1 SGDLS and CDR2 YYNGEE. CDR3 size: 12 residues. Here the CDR3 reads CANSVVVGTQYF. DNA of the CDR3: TGTGCCAACAGCGTAGTTGTTGGAACGCAGTATTTT.

This clonotype was picked up a small number of times. The chain links TRBV10-3 to TRBJ2-5, with D uncertain. This CDR3 spans 14 amino acids. V lost 6 bases to trimming and J lost 2 bases, with 13 bases between them. Germline CDR1 ENHRY, CDR2 SYGVKD. CDR3 region: CAIRTSEIQETQYF. CDR3 DNA: TGTGCCATCAGGACGAGCGAGATACAAGAGACCCAGTACTTC.

This clonotype was counted between two and nine times. DNA for the CDR3: TGTGCCAGCAGTTCCCGCGACAGGGCCGGTTATCTAAAGGTCATCTACGAGCAGTACTTC. It is translated as CASSSRDRAGYLKVIYEQYF. J is TRBJ2-7 and V is TRBV28; 7 bases align to TRBD1. The V and J ends lost 4 bases and 3 bases, in that order; junction bases with no gene match: 24. Germline CDR1 MDHEN, CDR2 SYDVKM. The CDR3 spans 20 residues. Full variable domain (remainder filled in from reference TRBV28 and TRBJ2-7): DVKVTQSSRYLVKRTGEKVFLECVQDMDHENMFWYRQDPGLGLRLIYFSYDVKMKEKGDIPEGYSVSREKKERFSLILESASTNQTSMYLCASSSRDRAGYLKVIYEQYFGPGTRLTVT.

V is TRBV14 and J is TRBJ2-7, with 9 bases fitting TRBD2. CDR1 and CDR2 from the germline V gene are SGHDN and FVKESK. Trimming at V came to 0 bases and at J to 6 bases, leaving 9 bases not matched to a gene. This CDR3 comprises 16 residues. CDR3 amino acids: CASSQDRGKREVEQYF. The CDR3 region has the DNA TGTGCCAGCAGCCAAGATCGGGGAAAGCGGGAGGTCGAGCAGTACTTC.

The V and J genes are TRBV12-3 or TRBV12-4 and TRBJ2-1; D may correspond to TRBD1 or TRBD2 (5 bases each). V lost 8 bases and J 9 bases, leaving 17 bases between the germline ends. This CDR3 is built from 13 residues. Here the CDR3 reads CASGDGVEGEQFF. The DNA of the CDR3 is TGTGCCAGCGGGGACGGAGTTGAGGGTGAGCAGTTCTTC.

This clonotype was detected ten times or more. V is TRBV5-5 and J is TRBJ2-2, with 10 nucleotides matching TRBD2. This CDR3 has 17 amino acids. Unmatched junction bases numbered 6, after V lost 4 bases and J lost 0 bases. Germline V gene sequence: CDR1 SGHKS, CDR2 YYEKEE (reference sequence). In nucleotides, the CDR3 is TGTGCCAGCAGCATATCTAGCGGGGGTACGAACACCGGGGAGCTGTTTTTT. Translation: CASSISSGGTNTGELFF. Together with reference TRBV5-5 and TRBJ2-2, the CDR3 gives the full variable domain: DAGVTQSPTHLIKTRGQQVTLRCSPISGHKSVSWYQQVLGQGPQFIFQYYEKEERGRGNFPDRFSARQFPNYSSELNVNALLLGDSALYLCASSISSGGTNTGELFFGEGSRLTVL.

This rearrangement joins TRBV20-1 to TRBJ2-7; unclear D gene. The CDR3 is 15 amino acids. V shed 0 bases and J shed 2 bases, with 14 bases lying between them. From germline, CDR1 is DFQATT and CDR2 SNEGSKA (reference sequence). CDR3 DNA sequence: TGCAGTGCTAGAGATCACGGAACTCAAACCTACGAGCAGTACTTC. This translates into CSARDHGTQTYEQYF.

This clonotype has at least ten counts. The chain uses TRBV5-1 and TRBJ2-7; possible D gene TRBD1, 6 bases. CDR1 is SGHRS, CDR2 YFSETQ, per germline. The CDR3 has 14 residues. V shed 0 bases and J shed 3 bases, with 10 bases lying between them. Here the CDR3 reads CASSLGDIGYEQYF. CDR3 nucleotides: TGCGCCAGCAGCTTGGGGGACATCGGCTACGAGCAGTACTTC.

This clonotype came up many times. The gene calls are TRBV27 and TRBJ2-1; 8 nucleotides match TRBD2. J was trimmed by 1 base and V by 3 bases; bases with no gene match: 2. The length of the CDR3 is 15 residues. In germline, CDR1 is MNHEY, CDR2 SMNVEV (reference sequence). CDR3 bases: TGTGCCAGCAGTTTGCCGGGGGGGTCCTACAATGAGCAGTTCTTC. It encodes CASSLPGGSYNEQFF.

This clonotype was recorded many times. The chain links TRBV12-3 or TRBV12-4 to TRBJ1-5; D ambiguous. V was pared by 5 bases and J by 7 bases, with 12 bases between. This CDR3 spans 13 amino acids. This CDR3 reads CASSPREGQPQHF. The CDR3 nucleotides read TGTGCCAGCAGTCCAAGAGAGGGCCAGCCCCAGCATTTT.

The V gene is TRBV19, the J gene TRBJ1-6; weak D call: TRBD1 (5 bases). Germline values: CDR1 LNHDA, CDR2 SQIVND (reference sequence). Deletions cut 6 bases from V and 7 bases from J, with 13 bases between. The CDR3 is made up of 14 amino acids. CDR3 protein: CASRTTSGNSPLHF. The CDR3 nucleotides read TGTGCCAGTAGAACTACGTCAGGGAATTCACCCCTCCACTTT.

This rearrangement joins TRBV5-1 to TRBJ2-7; 7 bases match TRBD2. The CDR3 has 15 amino acids. V gave up 7 bases and J gave up 4 bases; unmatched junction bases: 14. CDR1 and CDR2 (germline): SGHRS, YFSETQ. The CDR3 sequence is CASSLGSGGWYEQYF. In DNA form, the CDR3 reads TGCGCCAGCTCCCTTGGGTCGGGAGGTTGGTACGAGCAGTACTTC.

This clonotype was seen ten or more times. V and J are TRBV12-3 or TRBV12-4 and TRBJ2-1, with D hard to call. The CDR3 has 15 residues. V gave up 0 bases and J gave up 1 base, with 7 bases separating them. CDR3 protein: CASSLADLSYNEQFF. The CDR3 nucleotides are TGTGCCAGCAGTTTAGCGGACCTTTCCTACAATGAGCAGTTCTTC.

This clonotype was observed a few times. The chain links TRBV27 to TRBJ2-1, with 7 nucleotides matching TRBD1. Unmatched junction bases numbered 13, after V lost 5 bases and J lost 6 bases. The CDR3 extends over 16 amino acids. The V gene's germline CDR1 is MNHEY and CDR2 SMNVEV (reference sequence). The DNA for the CDR3 is TGTGCCAGCAGTACCCTGCCCCCCGACAGGGCCAATGAGCAGTTCTTC. Residues: CASSTLPPDRANEQFF.

This clonotype has ten or more counts. J is TRBJ2-2 and V is TRBV7-8; 13 positions match TRBD2. The CDR3 consists of 18 residues. After removal of 4 bases from V and 3 bases from J, the junction contained 8 bases not matched to a gene. From germline, CDR1 is SGHVS and CDR2 FQNEAQ. CDR3 in DNA: TGTGCCAGCAGCTCCGGGACTAGCGGGAACTGGGACACCGGGGAGCTGTTTTTT. Encoded protein: CASSSGTSGNWDTGELFF. The variable domain in full, with the rest retrieved from reference TRBV7-8 and TRBJ2-2, is GAGVSQSPRYKVAKRGQDVALRCDPISGHVSLFWYQQALGQGPEFLTYFQNEAQLDKSGLPSDRFFAERPEGSVSTLKIQRTQQEDSAVYLCASSSGTSGNWDTGELFFGEGSRLTVL.

In this sample, this clonotype turned up a few times. The V gene is TRBV7-9, the J gene TRBJ2-3; 7 nucleotides line up with TRBD1. This CDR3 is 15 amino acids long. The germline gives CDR1 SEHNR, CDR2 FQNEAQ (reference sequence). The J segment lost 1 base and the V segment lost 5 bases, leaving 6 bases of the junction unmatched. The DNA for the CDR3 is TGTGCCAGCAGCCCCGGACAGGCCGGCACAGATACGCAGTATTTT. This translates into CASSPGQAGTDTQYF.